The rows below give T cell receptor beta chains drawn from one sample of a study of blood T cell repertoires in COVID-19. The method was immunoSEQ multiplex PCR; TCRdb's version includes in-frame clones alone and lacks a portion of them. The data hold approximately 330,000 clones, with roughly 89% observed a single time. The material sequenced was peripheral blood. All receptors derive from a man aged 25-40 years with COVID-19, enrolled during active disease. CDR3s include the opening cysteine and the closing phenylalanine or tryptophan. A D gene is named only where the DNA matches it firmly. Size values are once, few and many counts, or a class for expanded clones, and some rows have none.

J gene,V gene,D gene,clone size,CDR3 protein,CDR3 DNA
TRBJ2-7,TRBV28,NA,NA,CASKALGAQALTHEQYF,TGTGCCAGCAAGGCCCTTGGCGCCCAGGCCCTAACCCACGAGCAGTACTTC
TRBJ1-2,TRBV28,NA,NA,CASRPGGGASYGYTF,TGTGCCAGCCGACCCGGTGGGGGCGCAAGCTATGGCTACACCTTC
TRBJ2-1,TRBV4-3,TRBD1,NA,CASSQDKGDRGFLTTYNEQFF,TGCGCCAGCAGCCAAGATAAGGGGGACAGGGGTTTTCTTACAACCTACAATGAGCAGTTCTTC
TRBJ2-5,TRBV4-3,TRBD2,NA,CASSGTSLETQYF,TGCGCCAGCAGCGGGACTAGCCTGGAGACCCAGTACTTC
TRBJ2-7,TRBV7-9,TRBD1,NA,CASSPPGTGAYEQYF,TGTGCCAGCAGCCCACCCGGGACAGGGGCCTACGAGCAGTACTTC
TRBJ2-7,TRBV10-3,TRBD2,NA,CAISPEMGLAGLTPYEQYF,TGTGCCATCAGCCCGGAGATGGGACTAGCGGGACTCACTCCCTACGAGCAGTACTTC
TRBJ2-1,TRBV28,NA,NA,CASSLLAGSSYNEQFF,TGTGCCAGCAGTTTACTGGCGGGAAGCTCCTACAATGAGCAGTTCTTC
TRBJ2-7,TRBV7-2,NA,once,CASSLGLEAYEQYF,TGTGCCAGCAGCTTGGGCCTGGAAGCCTACGAGCAGTACTTC
TRBJ2-5,TRBV19,NA,NA,CASSIHLRQGLGMDWLETQYF,TGTGCCAGTAGTATACATCTAAGGCAGGGGCTTGGAATGGATTGGTTGGAGACCCAGTACTTC
TRBJ1-1,TRBV18,NA,NA,CASSLPGHYTEAFF,TGTGCCAGCTCACTTCCGGGTCATTACACTGAAGCTTTCTTT
TRBJ2-3,TRBV13,TRBD2,NA,CASSQGAGTSGSGSTDTQYF,TGTGCCAGCAGCCAAGGGGCGGGGACTAGCGGGAGCGGGAGCACAGATACGCAGTATTTT
TRBJ2-3,TRBV4-2,TRBD1,few,CASSQTGRADTQYF,TGTGCCAGCAGCCAGACAGGGAGAGCAGATACGCAGTATTTT
TRBJ1-4,TRBV14,NA,once,CASSPTGHLNEKLFF,TGTGCCAGCAGCCCGACAGGTCATCTTAATGAAAAACTGTTTTTT
TRBJ1-1,TRBV6-5,TRBD1,NA,CASSYRQGAAEAFF,TGTGCCAGCAGTTACAGGCAGGGGGCGGCTGAAGCTTTCTTT
TRBJ1-1,TRBV11-3,NA,NA,CASSLPPTTTYTEAFF,TGTGCCAGCAGCCTCCCCCCTACGACAACCTACACTGAAGCTTTCTTT
TRBJ1-1,TRBV28,TRBD1,once,CASSLQGAQAFF,TGTGCCAGCAGTTTACAGGGGGCCCAAGCTTTCTTT
TRBJ2-3,TRBV27,TRBD2,NA,CASSGRTSGRRSTGDTQYF,TGTGCCAGCAGTGGGAGGACTAGCGGGAGACGATCCACGGGAGATACGCAGTATTTT
TRBJ1-5,TRBV11-2,NA,NA,CASSGGMGQPQHF,TGTGCCAGCAGCGGGGGGATGGGACAGCCCCAGCATTTT
TRBJ2-7,TRBV7-2,NA,NA,CASSYTGNEQYF,TGTGCCAGCAGTTACACAGGGAACGAGCAGTACTTC
TRBJ2-3,TRBV7-9,NA,NA,CASSLAREWGGPDTQYF,TGTGCCAGCAGCTTAGCTAGGGAATGGGGGGGGCCCGATACGCAGTATTTT
TRBJ2-1,TRBV6-4,NA,NA,CATTPGQGYNEQFF,TGTGCCACCACGCCGGGACAAGGGTACAATGAGCAGTTCTTC
TRBJ1-2,TRBV10-3,TRBD1,NA,CATKSGQGYRGYTF,TGTGCCACCAAATCCGGACAGGGCTACCGCGGCTACACCTTC
TRBJ1-3,TRBV6-5,NA,NA,CASSSFSGNTIYF,TGTGCCAGCAGTTCTTTCTCTGGAAACACCATATATTTT
TRBJ1-1,TRBV6-2/TRBV6-3,NA,NA,CASSYLRGAGWTEAFF,TGTGCCAGCAGTTACCTGCGGGGGGCTGGGTGGACTGAAGCTTTCTTT
TRBJ2-1,TRBV3-1/TRBV3-2,NA,NA,CASSQDPSDAYNEQFF,TGTGCCAGCAGCCAAGATCCTAGCGACGCCTACAATGAGCAGTTCTTC
TRBJ2-5,TRBV6-5,TRBD1,NA,CASSPRQGQETQYF,TGTGCCAGCAGTCCAAGACAGGGCCAAGAGACCCAGTACTTC
TRBJ1-5,TRBV5-6,NA,NA,CASSLYSNQPQHF,TGTGCCAGCAGCCTATATAGCAATCAGCCCCAGCATTTT
TRBJ2-7,TRBV14,NA,NA,CASSRWRDEQYF,TGTGCCAGCAGTCGGTGGAGGGATGAGCAGTACTTC